This T cell receptor (beta chain) was identified during a study of regulatory T cells in long-lasting Graves disease listed by TCRdb under 2021. Broadly, across the study: Antithyroid drugs had been taken for less than 3 months by newly diagnosed Graves' disease patients. Peripheral blood TCR sequencing and RNA sequencing compared persistent Graves' disease patients with newly diagnosed Graves' disease patients. The study was conducted in China and was registered as a clinical trial. A total of roughly 35 samples underwent TCR sequencing: around 13 from persistent and approximately 20 from newly diagnosed Graves' disease patients.

What the work shows at the level of the full study, not this receptor alone: As a limitation, the authors acknowledged that the small sample size may reduce accuracy. Persistent patients shared more public clonotypes among themselves (2,741) than newly diagnosed patients did (approximately 900). The study examined only peripheral blood because the primary lesion, thyroid tissue, could not be accessed. Persistent Graves' disease patients showed lower TCR Shannon entropy and fewer highly expanded clones than newly diagnosed patients, suggesting clonal expansion. Only the TCR beta chain was sequenced and analyzed.

Remarks on this clonotype: Its antigen remains unidentified. The input lacks base qualities; no much larger clone sits a single base away.

The intended sense of this specimen's time point label: newly diagnosed GD, antithyroid drugs for less than 3 months. For both TCR sequencing and RNA sequencing, RNA was extracted from PBMCs using TRIzol. The diagnosis of Graves' disease followed American Thyroid Association guidelines. Patients for the study were recruited at an endocrinology department in Xi'an, China. Each patient gave 7 to 9.5 milliliters of peripheral blood, collected in an EDTA anticoagulant tube. PBMCs were isolated by Ficoll Paque Plus density gradient separation without further T cell sorting. An Agilent 2100 Bioanalyzer and agarose gel were used to check RNA quality, while a NanoDrop 2000 measured RNA concentration. The library was prepared using multiplex PCR. Sequencing used an Illumina HiSeq 4000. TCR beta libraries were built with iRepertoire HTBI primers and Arm-PCR amplification of CDR3 regions. Before sequencing, the PCR products went through gel purification. The original pipeline was this. Gene usage analysis of CDR3 amino acid clonotypes relied on the roughly 67 TRBV and 12 to 15 TRBJ segments identified across samples. Filtered high-quality paired reads were merged into contigs using COPE and FqMerger. BLAST was used to align contigs to the IMGT TRBV, TRBD and TRBJ reference genes, and CDR3 was defined following IMGT. Highly expanded clones were defined as clonotypes with a frequency above 0.1%. Repertoire diversity was measured by Shannon entropy, and V-J evenness by the Gini coefficient. A clonotype found in more than one individual was treated as public. TCRdb trimmed the raw reads at Q25, called clones with MiXCR and kept productive beta chains. A single entry per CDR3 protein holds the most common genes and DNA from its merged rows. What appears here as the V and J calls and clone size reflects TCRdb's work, not the paper's. The sample table contains roughly 350,000 distinct CDR3 sequences; only one count was recorded for over 15% of them. Approximately 30% of the sample comes from the top ten.

These same data were also listed under a study on T cells in Graves' hyperthyroidism and ophthalmopathy. Looking at the second paper: A patient counted as having stable Graves' hyperthyroidism if no progression to ophthalmopathy occurred over 18 months of follow-up. Hyperthyroidism patients were aged 18 to 65 years and newly diagnosed, with disease duration of less than 2 months. Any patient with an uncontrolled infection, another autoimmune disease, pregnancy or lactation was excluded. Diagnoses were based on clinical symptoms, serum thyroxine and TRAb, thyroid ultrasound and orbital computed tomography. The TCR CDR3 was subjected to a first round of RT-PCR using the HTBI primer set and the Qiagen OneStep RT-PCR kit. Most expanded thyroid clonotypes (frequency above 0.001) were also detected in blood, a finding suggesting that blood repertoires may reflect thyroid immune responses. Ophthalmopathy was separated from stable hyperthyroidism by a 13 V-J signature model, with over 85% sensitivity and roughly 84% specificity obtained in cross-validation and 80%/75% obtained in testing. During validation, the model predicted progression to ophthalmopathy a median of around six months ahead of onset, with more than 55% sensitivity and around 73% specificity. A discovery cohort of roughly 96 patients, 43 with Graves' ophthalmopathy and about 58 with stable Graves' hyperthyroidism, was used to find distinguishing TCR V-J signatures. An independent validation cohort of fewer than 20 hyperthyroidism patients and more than 15 patients who later progressed to ophthalmopathy tested prospective prediction of ophthalmopathy. The 100 discovery patients were divided at random into training and test sets in a 7:3 ratio. Thyroid tissue and blood T-cell repertoires from about 6 Graves' hyperthyroidism patients were also compared in the study. After blood sampling, hyperthyroidism patients were treated with methimazole at a starting dose of 30 mg daily, and ophthalmopathy patients were treated with high-dose intravenous methylprednisolone. The libraries were constructed in a second round of multiplex PCR and then size-selected and purified. Libraries were sequenced paired-end with 100 bp reads on an Illumina HiSeq2000. Raw data were processed with SOAPnuke, discarding reads with adapters, uncalled bases, mean Phred below 15, or no exact constant-primer or identifier match. High-quality paired reads were merged using COPE v1.2.5, and each unique nucleotide sequence was defined as a clonotype. MiTCR v1.1 was used to align clonotypes to the IMGT TRBV, TRBD and TRBJ reference segments. The analysis included only V-J combinations with a frequency above 0.0001, which together covered more than 99% of the repertoires. The TCS score was defined as F50 (clonal expansion) divided by E x V (chaos), with BLOSUM62-based TCRdist calculated between CDR3 peptides within each V-J. Welch's t-statistics and random forest reduced around 550 V-J features to around 14, which were used in a naive Bayes classifier (R e1071). No statistical method was used to fix the sample size in advance, and group allocation was not hidden from the investigators. The paper describes TCR Vbeta CDR3 sequencing of fewer than 150 peripheral blood samples, made up of 43 ophthalmopathy patients, roughly 75 hyperthyroidism patients and some 17 progressor patients.

This specimen consisted of peripheral blood mononuclear cells (PBMCs), obtained at new diagnosis, from a patient treated with antithyroid drugs. The receptor comes from a man aged 35 to 55 with Graves disease. Donor details come from another sample of the same person, matched by shared clones.

The bases are TGCAGTGCTAGGGTAGCTAGGTCCTACGAGCAGTACTTC. Its protein is CSARVARSYEQYF. The sequence is built from TRBV20-1 and TRBJ2-7; no D gene call is confident. V is shortened by 3 bases, J by 1 base, and the region joining them spans 10 bases. Via the germline V gene (reference sequence), CDR1 is DFQATT and CDR2 SNEGSKA. Inclusive of the bounding cysteine and phenylalanine, the CDR3 is 13 residues long. Of the read, only the CDR3 DNA is kept; its 39 bases are in frame from base 1.